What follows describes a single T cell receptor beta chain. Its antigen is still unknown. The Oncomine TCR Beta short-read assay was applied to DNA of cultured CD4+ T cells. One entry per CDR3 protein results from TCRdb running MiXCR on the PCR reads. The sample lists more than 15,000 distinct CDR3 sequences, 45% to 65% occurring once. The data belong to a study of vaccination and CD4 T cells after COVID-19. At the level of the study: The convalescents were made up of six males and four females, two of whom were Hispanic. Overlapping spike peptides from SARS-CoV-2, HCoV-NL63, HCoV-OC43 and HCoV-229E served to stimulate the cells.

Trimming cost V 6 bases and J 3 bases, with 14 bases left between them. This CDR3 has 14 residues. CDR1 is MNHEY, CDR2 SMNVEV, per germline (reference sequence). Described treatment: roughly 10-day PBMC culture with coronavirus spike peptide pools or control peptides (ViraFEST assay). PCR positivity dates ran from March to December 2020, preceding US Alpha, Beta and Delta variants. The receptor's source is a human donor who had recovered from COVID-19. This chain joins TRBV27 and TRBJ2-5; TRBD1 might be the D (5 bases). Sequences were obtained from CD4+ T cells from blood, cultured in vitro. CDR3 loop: CASSDFGAEETQYF. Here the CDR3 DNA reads TGTGCCAGCAGCGACTTTGGGGCAGAAGAGACCCAGTACTTC.